The 4 T cell receptor beta chains below come from one sample, sequenced in a study of shared clonotypes between healthy human individuals. TCRdb's table, derived via immunoSEQ multiplex PCR, lists solely in-frame clones and lacks some. The sample has a few million clones; 85% to 95% are singletons. Sequenced material: naive CD4+ T cells from PBMCs. Regarding subset: CD45RA+ positively selected. These receptor sequences come from a young man in good health. Some clones in this sample may be carry-over from other donors' samples.

Of note for this clone: Other DNA variants within this sample encode the same CDR3. The rearrangement joins TRBV6-1 to TRBJ2-6; unclear D gene. Germline lookup yields CDR1 MNHNS and CDR2 SASEGT. The V and J ends lost 4 bases and 0 bases respectively, with 1 base between them. The CDR3 is 13 residues long. CDR3 sequence (DNA): TGTGCCAGCAGTGGCTCTGGGGCCAACGTCCTGACTTTC. As protein: CASSGSGANVLTF.

This clone was picked up one time. The rearrangement joins TRBV9 to TRBJ2-1; 8 bases map to TRBD2. The CDR3 totals 16 residues. With 4 bases clipped from V and 1 base from J, the junction kept 7 bases outside the gene matches. Germline V gene sequence: CDR1 SGDLS, CDR2 YYNGEE. The DNA of the CDR3 is TGTGCCAGCAGCCCAAGGACTAGCTTTTCCTACAATGAGCAGTTCTTC. Translation gives CASSPRTSFSYNEQFF.

The CDR3 spells CASSPEGRASNYGYTF. The CDR3 DNA follows: TGTGCCAGCAGCCCAGAGGGCAGAGCCTCTAACTATGGCTACACCTTC. The genes are TRBV9 and TRBJ1-2; D not certain. From germline, CDR1 is SGDLS and CDR2 YYNGEE. The germline V and J ends were trimmed by 4 bases and 0 bases, with 16 bases remaining between them. This CDR3 is built from 16 residues.

Notes on this clone: The sample carries other DNA sequences with the same CDR3. The chain is built from TRBV7-6 and TRBJ2-7; the D is unclear. The ends were cut back, 0 bases at V and 3 bases at J, with 6 bases in the middle. This CDR3 spans 13 amino acids. Germline-derived CDR1 and CDR2 are SGHVS and FNYEAQ. CDR3 sequence: CASSLAGSYEQYF. CDR3 DNA: TGTGCCAGCAGCTTAGCGGGAAGCTACGAGCAGTACTTC.